This TCR beta chain was obtained from a study of T cell responses to AZD1222 COVID-19 vaccine. Sequencing was performed with immunoSEQ multiplex PCR; in TCRdb, only in-frame clones are kept and a portion is missing. Of roughly 35,000 clones listed, 75% to 85% were seen once; the top ten hold roughly 4%. Findings and caveats of the study: Reportedly, close to half of spike-specific TCRs are directed against unmutated variant regions. Dominant at 160-218 and 743-854, vaccine-associated CD4 TCRs also spanned spike. Clonal diversity was possibly underestimated; the donors were predominantly white British and more often female.

V dropped 4 bases and J dropped 8 bases, with 23 bases sitting between them. In germline, CDR1 is WSHSY, CDR2 SAAADI. The CDR3 is 16 amino acids. A word on this clone: Its matching antigen is unknown.

The TCR originated in an adult who received the AZD1222 COVID-19 vaccine. Sequenced material: peripheral blood, taken 28 days after the second AZD1222 dose. The V call is TRBV10-2, the J call TRBJ1-1, with D tentatively TRBD1 (5 bases). CDR3 residues: CASSGTGTPTPVEAFF. The CDR3 DNA sequence: TGCGCCAGCAGTGGAACCGGGACGCCGACCCCCGTAGAAGCTTTCTTT.